A single sample is the source of the 32 T cell receptor beta chains below, sequenced in a study of blood T cell repertoires in COVID-19. Clones were sequenced by immunoSEQ multiplex PCR, and TCRdb holds only the in-frame ones, with some missing. Of over 200,000 clones detected, about 87% appear once; the ten largest clones hold 5.5% to 8%. Sample: peripheral blood. Receptor source: a man aged 55 to 70 who had recovered from COVID-19.

The chain joins TRBV10-3 to TRBJ1-2, with D unclear. V was pared by 4 bases and J by 4 bases, with 13 bases between. CDR1 is ENHRY and CDR2 is SYGVKD in the germline V gene. The CDR3 contains 14 residues. CDR3 loop: CAISARETSYGYTF. DNA of the CDR3: TGTGCCATCAGTGCCCGGGAGACCTCCTATGGCTACACCTTC.

This clone was counted a few times. This CDR3 is CASRGTSLLGHEQYF. The CDR3 DNA reads TGTGCCAGCAGGGGGACTTCCCTGCTAGGCCACGAGCAGTACTTC. The V gene is TRBV11-2, the J gene TRBJ2-7; weak D call: TRBD2 (6 bases). Per germline, CDR1 SGHAT and CDR2 FQNNGV. The CDR3 contains 15 residues. V dropped 6 bases and J dropped 5 bases, with 20 bases sitting between them.

In its sample, this clone was seen a few times. V usage is TRBV2 and J usage is TRBJ1-5, with TRBD1 matching over 10 bases. Germline V gene data show CDR1 as SNHLY and CDR2 as FYNNEI. The CDR3 consists of 13 residues. The ends lost 6 bases at V and 6 bases at J; junction bases unmatched: 2. The CDR3 here is CASSGTGVQPQHF. Here the CDR3 DNA reads TGTGCCAGCAGCGGGACAGGGGTTCAGCCCCAGCATTTT.

J is TRBJ2-7 and V is TRBV2; D not resolved. V shed 6 bases and J shed 7 bases, with 25 bases lying between them. This CDR3 has 16 amino acids. Germline V gene data show CDR1 as SNHLY and CDR2 as FYNNEI. The CDR3 loop is CASRGSGLPSFGEQYF. The DNA for the CDR3 is TGTGCCAGCAGAGGATCGGGTCTTCCCTCCTTCGGGGAGCAGTACTTC.

The chain has TRBV2 and TRBJ1-5; the D is unclear. V was cut by 2 bases and J by 5 bases, with 7 bases left in between. CDR1 and CDR2 (germline): SNHLY, FYNNEI. CDR3 length: 13 residues. CDR3 sequence reads: CASSEKADQPQHF. CDR3 in DNA: TGTGCCAGCAGTGAAAAGGCGGATCAGCCCCAGCATTTT.

The J gene is TRBJ2-3, the V gene TRBV6-5, with 7 bases identical to TRBD1. From germline, CDR1 is MNHEY and CDR2 SVGAGI. V was clipped by 4 bases and J by 9 bases; unmatched bases: 7. The CDR3 consists of 13 residues. The CDR3 loop is CASSSGRDSTQYF. The CDR3 region has the DNA TGTGCCAGCAGTTCCGGCCGGGACAGCACGCAGTATTTT.

The chain carries TRBV7-9 and TRBJ2-3; 8 bases map to TRBD1. V lost 2 bases and J lost 1; bases outside the gene matches: 2. This CDR3 has 15 residues. Germline assignment: CDR1 SEHNR and CDR2 FQNEAQ (reference sequence). The CDR3 protein is CASSLWDRRTDTQYF. In nucleotides, the CDR3 is TGTGCCAGCAGCTTATGGGACAGGCGCACAGATACGCAGTATTTT.

The chain is built from TRBV5-1 and TRBJ2-3, with 7 positions matching TRBD1. With V trimmed by 4 bases and J by 4 bases, 12 bases remained unmatched. The CDR3 runs to 16 residues. Germline CDR1 and CDR2: SGHRS and YFSETQ. CDR3 loop: CASSSSGGHVSDTQYF. The CDR3 DNA reads as TGCGCCAGCAGCAGTTCAGGGGGTCACGTCTCAGATACGCAGTATTTT.

CDR3 residues: CASSVAPAGLLYEQYF. Here the CDR3 DNA reads TGTGCCAGCAGCGTAGCGCCAGCGGGCCTACTCTACGAGCAGTACTTC. This chain connects TRBV9 to TRBJ2-7, with D possibly being TRBD2 (6 bases). This CDR3 region has 16 residues. Germline V gene data show CDR1 as SGDLS and CDR2 as YYNGEE. Trimming stripped 0 bases from V and 3 bases from J, with 16 bases between.

In DNA, the CDR3 is TGTGCCAGCAGCTTAGGGGGGAAGGCTTTGTGGGAGTCTGGAAACACCATATATTTT. Amino acid sequence: CASSLGGKALWESGNTIYF. The chain is built from TRBV7-3 and TRBJ1-3, with D perhaps TRBD1 (5 bases). Trimming took 2 bases from V and 1 from J, leaving 21 bases between them. The germline CDR1 and CDR2 sequences are SGHTA and FQGTGA. The CDR3 covers 19 residues.

This clone was seen more than once but under ten times. The chain joins TRBV27 to TRBJ1-5, with D unclear. Looked up from germline, CDR1 is MNHEY and CDR2 is SMNVEV (reference sequence). This CDR3 has 13 amino acids. The V end was cut by 4 bases, the J end by 1 base, with 5 bases between. The CDR3 sequence: CASSSRSNQPQHF. The CDR3 DNA is TGTGCCAGCAGTTCCCGGAGCAATCAGCCCCAGCATTTT.

The rearrangement joins TRBV11-2 to TRBJ1-1; D not certain. The CDR3 sequence is 13 residues long. Germline values: CDR1 SGHAT, CDR2 FQNNGV. Deletions cut 3 bases from V and 2 bases from J, with 7 bases between. The CDR3 spells CASSFSENTEAFF. Written as DNA, the CDR3 is TGTGCCAGCAGCTTCTCAGAAAACACTGAAGCTTTCTTT.

The V call is TRBV4-1, the J call TRBJ2-7; 10 bases match TRBD1. CDR1 MGHRA and CDR2 YSYEKL come from the germline V gene. This CDR3 has 17 amino acids. The J segment lost 6 bases and the V segment lost 0 bases, leaving 11 bases of the junction unmatched. CDR3 bases: TGCGCCAGCAGCCAAGATTCTCCATCCGGGACAGGGGTCGAGCAGTACTTC. It translates to CASSQDSPSGTGVEQYF.

CDR3 in amino acids: CATSRGTSGTDTQYF. The CDR3 bases are TGTGCCACCAGCAGAGGTACCAGCGGCACAGATACGCAGTATTTT. The chain combines TRBV15 with TRBJ2-3; no definite D call. Germline CDR1 is LNHNV and CDR2 is YYDKDF (reference sequence). V gave up 1 base and J gave up 1 base, with 9 bases separating them. The CDR3 has 15 residues.

The chain carries TRBV7-9 and TRBJ2-7; D perhaps matches TRBD1 (5 bases). The CDR3 has 13 residues. V was trimmed by 6 bases and J by 0 bases, leaving 9 bases between them. Germline-derived CDR1 and CDR2 are SEHNR and FQNEAQ (reference sequence). The CDR3 loop reads CASRPTASYEQYF. Written as DNA, the CDR3 is TGTGCCAGCAGACCGACAGCCTCCTACGAGCAGTACTTC. Full variable domain (remainder filled in from reference TRBV7-9 and TRBJ2-7): DTGVSQNPRHKITKRGQNVTFRCDPISEHNRLYWYRQTLGQGPEFLTYFQNEAQLEKSRLLSDRFSAERPKGSFSTLEIQRTEQGDSAMYLCASRPTASYEQYFGPGTRLTVT.

This clone was recorded a few times. The V call is TRBV7-2, the J call TRBJ1-2, with D possibly matching TRBD1 (5 bases). The CDR3 has 15 residues. Trimming pared 3 bases from V and 2 bases from J, leaving 13 bases between. The germline V gene encodes CDR1 SGHTA and CDR2 FQGNSA. The CDR3 DNA reads TGTGCCAGCAGCTTCCCCGGAGGGGTAAACTATGGCTACACCTTC. Translation: CASSFPGGVNYGYTF.

V is TRBV5-5 and J is TRBJ1-1; D is unclear. V was pared by 0 bases and J by 1 base, with 7 bases between. This CDR3 comprises 14 residues. CDR1 is SGHKS, CDR2 YYEKEE, per germline (reference sequence). The CDR3 region is CASSLDPRNTEAFF. CDR3 in DNA: TGTGCCAGCAGCTTGGACCCGAGGAACACTGAAGCTTTCTTT.

The rearrangement uses TRBV13 and TRBJ1-1, with D possibly matching TRBD1 (5 bases). The CDR3 length is 14 residues. CDR1 is PRHDT, CDR2 FYEKMQ, per germline (reference sequence). Trimming took off 6 bases at V and 5 bases at J, with 16 bases between the two ends. This CDR3 is CASSMAGGNTEAFF. DNA for the CDR3: TGTGCCAGCAGTATGGCGGGGGGGAATACTGAAGCTTTCTTT.

J is TRBJ1-5 and V is TRBV11-2, with TRBD1 identical over 7 bases. CDR1 SGHAT and CDR2 FQNNGV come from the germline V gene. This CDR3 region has 16 residues. The trim removed 8 bases at V and 0 bases at J, leaving 10 bases unmatched. The CDR3 is CASAGGTVNSNQPQHF. The DNA for the CDR3 is TGTGCCAGCGCGGGGGGGACAGTCAATAGCAATCAGCCCCAGCATTTT.

The count of this clone is one. The chain has TRBV18 and TRBJ2-1; weak D call: TRBD1 (5 bases). Germline CDR1 and CDR2: KGHSH and LQKENI. The V end lost 1 base, the J end lost 12 bases, and 22 bases lay between the germline ends. This CDR3 has 16 amino acids. The DNA for the CDR3 is TGTGCCAGCTCACCACAAATGGGCCGTAGCTCCCAGGGGCAGTTCTTC. It codes for CASSPQMGRSSQGQFF. The full variable domain, its missing parts supplied by reference TRBV18 and TRBJ2-1, is NAGVMQNPRHLVRRRGQEARLRCSPMKGHSHVYWYRQLPEEGLKFMVYLQKENIIDESGMPKERFSAEFPKEGPSILRIQQVVRGDSAAYFCASSPQMGRSSQGQFFGPGTRLTVL.

This clone has a single count. This chain connects TRBV5-4 to TRBJ2-7, with 7 bases identical to TRBD2. The CDR3 runs 14 residues. Germline-derived CDR1 and CDR2 are SGHNT and YYREEE (reference sequence). Trimming cost V 0 bases and J 2 bases; bases outside gene matches: 2. The CDR3 here is CASSLAGGAYEQYF. CDR3 nucleotide sequence: TGTGCCAGCAGCTTGGCGGGGGGAGCCTACGAGCAGTACTTC. Complete variable domain (other parts from reference TRBV5-4 and TRBJ2-7): ETGVTQSPTHLIKTRGQQVTLRCSSQSGHNTVSWYQQALGQGPQFIFQYYREEENGRGNFPPRFSGLQFPNYSSELNVNALELDDSALYLCASSLAGGAYEQYFGPGTRLTVT.

CDR3 DNA sequence: TGTGCCAGCAGCACCGGGACAGGCGGGGAGACCCAGTACTTC. It encodes CASSTGTGGETQYF. V gene TRBV6-5 combines with J gene TRBJ2-5, with 8 bases identical to TRBD1. CDR1 and CDR2 from the germline V gene are MNHEY and SVGAGI. This CDR3 contains 14 residues. J gave up 5 bases and V 6 bases, and 8 bases lay outside the gene matches.

The chain carries TRBV18 and TRBJ2-7; 7 bases align to TRBD2. CDR3 length: 14 amino acids. Germline V lookup: CDR1 KGHSH, CDR2 LQKENI. V dropped 2 bases and J dropped 2; count of bases not matched to a gene: 3. The CDR3 nucleotides read TGTGCCAGCTCACCAACCCGGGGGGCCTACGAGCAGTACTTC. Protein product: CASSPTRGAYEQYF.

The chain employs TRBV5-4 and TRBJ1-2; TRBD1 aligns across 11 bases. CDR1 is SGHNT, CDR2 YYREEE, per germline (reference sequence). This CDR3 comprises 14 residues. Trimming removed 5 bases from V and 4 bases from J; junction bases left unmatched: 4. CDR3 amino acids: CASRGQGEIYGYTF. CDR3 nucleotides: TGTGCCAGCAGGGGACAGGGGGAGATCTATGGCTACACCTTC.

The chain uses TRBV11-2 and TRBJ1-6, with D possibly matching TRBD1 (5 bases). V lost 6 bases to trimming and J lost 7 bases, with 16 bases between them. The CDR3 loop spans 15 amino acids. The germline CDR1 and CDR2 sequences are SGHAT and FQNNGV. The CDR3 DNA reads as TGTGCCAGCAGGGGCGGGACGGCTTGGAATTCACCCCTCCACTTT. Amino acid sequence: CASRGGTAWNSPLHF. Full variable domain (remainder filled in from reference TRBV11-2 and TRBJ1-6): EAGVAQSPRYKIIEKRQSVAFWCNPISGHATLYWYQQILGQGPKLLIQFQNNGVVDDSQLPKDRFSAERLKGVDSTLKIQPAKLEDSAVYLCASRGGTAWNSPLHFGNGTRLTVT.

The chain employs TRBV5-4 and TRBJ2-1, with 12 bases identical to TRBD2. Germline V lookup: CDR1 SGHNT, CDR2 YYREEE (reference sequence). The V and J ends lost 3 bases and 4 bases, in that order; junction bases with no gene match: 5. The CDR3 is 16 residues long. CDR3 protein: CASSSSLAGGYNEQFF. The DNA of the CDR3 is TGTGCCAGCAGCTCCTCACTAGCGGGAGGATACAATGAGCAGTTCTTC.

The rearrangement uses TRBV30 and TRBJ1-1; 7 positions match TRBD1. Germline loops: CDR1 GTSNPN, CDR2 SVGIG (reference sequence). This CDR3 is 13 amino acids long. The V gene end was trimmed by 4 bases and the J gene end by 4 bases; junction bases not matched to a gene: 6. CDR3 coding DNA: TGTGCCTGGAAGGGACAGTACTTCACTGAAGCTTTCTTT. It codes for CAWKGQYFTEAFF.

The chain is built from TRBV6-5 and TRBJ2-7; D is possibly TRBD1 (6 bases). CDR1 and CDR2 (germline): MNHEY, SVGAGI. V shed 4 bases and J shed 2 bases, with 9 bases lying between them. This CDR3 contains 13 residues. The CDR3 region is CASSLQGTYEQYF. For the CDR3, the DNA is TGTGCCAGCAGTTTACAGGGCACCTACGAGCAGTACTTC.

This clone was found once. The chain uses TRBV3-1 (or the pseudogene TRBV3-2) and TRBJ1-6; no clear D gene. Germline lookup yields CDR1 LGHDT and CDR2 YNNKEL (reference sequence). This CDR3 has 14 amino acids. Between the trimmed V and J ends, which lost 8 bases and 0 bases, there was a span of 8 bases. CDR3 in amino acids: CASRRGSYNSPLHF. The DNA of the CDR3 is TGTGCCAGCCGGCGGGGCTCCTATAATTCACCCCTCCACTTT.

The chain combines TRBV28 with TRBJ2-7, with 8 nucleotides matching TRBD1. The CDR3 runs to 13 residues. V shed 6 bases, J shed 3 bases, and the junction held 4 bases outside the gene matches. CDR1 is MDHEN and CDR2 is SYDVKM in the germline V gene. The CDR3 sequence: CASRAGGGYEQYF. DNA for the CDR3: TGTGCCAGCAGGGCAGGGGGCGGCTACGAGCAGTACTTC. The whole variable domain, filled in from reference TRBV28 and TRBJ2-7, reads DVKVTQSSRYLVKRTGEKVFLECVQDMDHENMFWYRQDPGLGLRLIYFSYDVKMKEKGDIPEGYSVSREKKERFSLILESASTNQTSMYLCASRAGGGYEQYFGPGTRLTVT.

This chain joins TRBV14 and TRBJ2-1; 11 positions agree with TRBD2. Germline lookup yields CDR1 SGHDN and CDR2 FVKESK. The CDR3 contains 14 residues. Unmatched junction bases numbered 3, after V lost 4 bases and J lost 7 bases. CDR3 sequence (DNA): TGTGCCAGCAGCCCGCTAGCGGGGGGTAATGAGCAGTTCTTC. It specifies CASSPLAGGNEQFF.

V and J are TRBV18 and TRBJ2-1; TRBD2 matches at 9 bases. The germline V gene encodes CDR1 KGHSH and CDR2 LQKENI. After removal of 1 base from V and 3 bases from J, the junction contained 1 base not matched to a gene. CDR3 length: 15 residues. CDR3 in amino acids: CASSPRGGGYNEQFF. The DNA of the CDR3 is TGTGCCAGCTCACCACGCGGGGGGGGCTACAATGAGCAGTTCTTC.